This T cell receptor (beta chain) stems from a study of blood T cells in healthy people across ages. Each sample yielded at least 6.5 million isolated PBMCs. Using a J-beta primer mix together with a sample-barcoded 5' primer, a second PCR was run for roughly 6 to 11 cycles. Each CDR3 protein is one row after TCRdb ran MiXCR on the 5' RACE reads. The data contain 600,000 or so distinct CDR3 sequences, 45% to 55% of them singletons. From germline, CDR1 is SGDLS and CDR2 YYNGEE. The CDR3 extends over 14 amino acids. The V end lost 0 bases, the J end lost 4 bases, and 10 bases lay between the germline ends.

The V and J genes are TRBV9 and TRBJ1-1; no clear D. Sequenced sample: blood. The receptor was derived from a man at least 80 years old in good health. The CDR3 here is CASSVGTPGTEAFF. DNA for the CDR3: TGTGCCAGCAGCGTAGGGACCCCAGGCACTGAAGCTTTCTTT.